This TCR beta chain emerged from a study of blood T cells in healthy people across ages. CDR1 is MNHEY and CDR2 is SMNVEV in the germline V gene (reference sequence). With V trimmed by 4 bases and J by 5 bases, 12 bases remained unmatched. The CDR3 has 16 amino acids. A second PCR of about 6 to 12 cycles used a sample-barcoded 5' primer and a J-beta primer mix. Using its own MiXCR run on the 5' RACE reads, TCRdb lists one record per CDR3 protein. The sample includes 800,000 to 1,300,000 distinct CDR3 sequences, almost 25% seen only once; the top ten take about 0.72%. This sample also belongs to another study, concerning T cells of mothers and their children. From that study: Three healthy Caucasian mothers, along with their six children, were the donors.

Material: blood. This sequence joins TRBV27 and TRBJ1-2, with 8 bases lining up with TRBD1. The TCR comes from a girl aged 2 to 10 in good health. CDR3 sequence: CASSSIRTGSGYGYTF. The CDR3 bases are TGTGCCAGCAGTTCAATAAGGACAGGGTCGGGGTATGGCTACACCTTC.